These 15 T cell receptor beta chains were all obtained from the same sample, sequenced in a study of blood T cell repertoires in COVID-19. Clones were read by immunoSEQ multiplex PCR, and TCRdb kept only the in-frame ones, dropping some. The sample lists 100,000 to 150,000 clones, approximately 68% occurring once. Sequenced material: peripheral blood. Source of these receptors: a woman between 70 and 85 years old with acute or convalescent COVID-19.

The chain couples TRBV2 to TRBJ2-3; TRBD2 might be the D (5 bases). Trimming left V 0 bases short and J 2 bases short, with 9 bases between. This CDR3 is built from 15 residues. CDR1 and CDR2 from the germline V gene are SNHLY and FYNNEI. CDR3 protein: CASSEAQRVTDTQYF. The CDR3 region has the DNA TGTGCCAGCAGTGAAGCGCAGAGGGTCACAGATACGCAGTATTTT.

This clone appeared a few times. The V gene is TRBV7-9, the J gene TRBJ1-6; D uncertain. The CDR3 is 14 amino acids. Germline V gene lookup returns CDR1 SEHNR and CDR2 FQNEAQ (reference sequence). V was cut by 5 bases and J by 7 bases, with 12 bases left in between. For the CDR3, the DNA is TGTGCCAGCAGCCGGGCCCCGGGGAATTCACCCCTCCACTTT. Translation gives CASSRAPGNSPLHF.

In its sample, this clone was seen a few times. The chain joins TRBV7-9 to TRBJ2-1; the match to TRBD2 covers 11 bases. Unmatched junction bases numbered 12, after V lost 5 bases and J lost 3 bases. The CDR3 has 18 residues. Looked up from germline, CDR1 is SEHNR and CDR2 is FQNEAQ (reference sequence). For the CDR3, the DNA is TGTGCCAGCAGCCCCCTCCGCGGTAGCGGGAGGGTCTACAATGAGCAGTTCTTC. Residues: CASSPLRGSGRVYNEQFF.

The CDR3 coding sequence is TGTGCCAGCAGCTTACAGGCTGGGGCCAACGTCCTGACTTTC. It is translated as CASSLQAGANVLTF. V is TRBV11-2 and J is TRBJ2-6; D not resolved. V gave up 2 bases and J gave up 2 bases, with 4 bases separating them. Germline V lookup: CDR1 SGHAT, CDR2 FQNNGV. The CDR3 extends over 14 amino acids.

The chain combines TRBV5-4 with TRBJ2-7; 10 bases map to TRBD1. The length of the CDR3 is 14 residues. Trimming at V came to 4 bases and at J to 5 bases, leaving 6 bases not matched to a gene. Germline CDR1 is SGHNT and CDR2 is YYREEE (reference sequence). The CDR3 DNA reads TGTGCCAGCAGCCACGGGACAGGGGTTCACGAGCAGTACTTC. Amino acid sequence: CASSHGTGVHEQYF. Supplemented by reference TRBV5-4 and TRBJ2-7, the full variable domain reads ETGVTQSPTHLIKTRGQQVTLRCSSQSGHNTVSWYQQALGQGPQFIFQYYREEENGRGNFPPRFSGLQFPNYSSELNVNALELDDSALYLCASSHGTGVHEQYFGPGTRLTVT.

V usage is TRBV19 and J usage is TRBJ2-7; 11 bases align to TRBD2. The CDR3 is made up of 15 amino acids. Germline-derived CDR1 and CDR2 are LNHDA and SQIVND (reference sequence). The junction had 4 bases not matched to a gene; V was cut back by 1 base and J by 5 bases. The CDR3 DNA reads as TGTGCCAGTAGTATAGTACTAGCGGGAGTAAACGAGCAGTACTTC. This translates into CASSIVLAGVNEQYF.

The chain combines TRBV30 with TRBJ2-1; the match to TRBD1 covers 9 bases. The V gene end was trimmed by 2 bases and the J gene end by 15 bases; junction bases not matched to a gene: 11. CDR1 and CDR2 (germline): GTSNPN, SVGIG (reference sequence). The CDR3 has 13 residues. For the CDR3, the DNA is TGTGCCTGGAGTCCCATCCGGACAGGGGTGTTGTTCTTC. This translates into CAWSPIRTGVLFF.

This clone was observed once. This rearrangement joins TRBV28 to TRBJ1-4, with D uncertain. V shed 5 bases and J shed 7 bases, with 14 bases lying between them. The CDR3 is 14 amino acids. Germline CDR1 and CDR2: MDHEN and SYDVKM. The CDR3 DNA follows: TGTGCCAGCAGTGGATCTGGGAGTGGTGAAAAACTGTTTTTT. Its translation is CASSGSGSGEKLFF.

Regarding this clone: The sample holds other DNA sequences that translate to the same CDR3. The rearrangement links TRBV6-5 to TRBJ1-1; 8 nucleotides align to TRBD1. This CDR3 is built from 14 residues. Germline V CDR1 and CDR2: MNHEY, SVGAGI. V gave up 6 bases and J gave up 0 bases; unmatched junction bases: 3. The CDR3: CASRGRGLNTEAFF. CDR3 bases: TGTGCCAGCAGGGGCAGGGGGCTGAACACTGAAGCTTTCTTT.

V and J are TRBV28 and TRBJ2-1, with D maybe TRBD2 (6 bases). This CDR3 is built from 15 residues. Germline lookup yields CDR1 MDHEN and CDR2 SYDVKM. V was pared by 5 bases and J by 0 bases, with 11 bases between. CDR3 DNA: TGTGCCAGCAGTCCCGGGACTTACTCCTACAATGAGCAGTTCTTC. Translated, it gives CASSPGTYSYNEQFF.

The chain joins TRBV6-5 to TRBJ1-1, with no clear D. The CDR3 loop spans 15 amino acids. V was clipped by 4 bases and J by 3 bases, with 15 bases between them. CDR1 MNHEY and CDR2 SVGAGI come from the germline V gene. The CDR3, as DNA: TGTGCCAGCAGTTCACCTTCCACTTTGGACACTGAAGCTTTCTTT. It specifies CASSSPSTLDTEAFF.

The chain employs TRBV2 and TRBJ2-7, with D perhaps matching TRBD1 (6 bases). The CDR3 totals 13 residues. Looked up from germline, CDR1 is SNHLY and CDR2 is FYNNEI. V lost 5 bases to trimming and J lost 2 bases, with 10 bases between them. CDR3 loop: CASSRTDAYEQYF. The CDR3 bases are TGTGCCAGCAGTCGGACAGACGCCTACGAGCAGTACTTC.

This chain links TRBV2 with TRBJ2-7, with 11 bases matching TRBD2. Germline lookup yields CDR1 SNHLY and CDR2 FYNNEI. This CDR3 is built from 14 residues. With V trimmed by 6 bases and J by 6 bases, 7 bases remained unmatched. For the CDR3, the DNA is TGTGCCAGCAGGCTGACTAGCGGGGAGGTCGAGCAGTACTTC. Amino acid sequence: CASRLTSGEVEQYF.

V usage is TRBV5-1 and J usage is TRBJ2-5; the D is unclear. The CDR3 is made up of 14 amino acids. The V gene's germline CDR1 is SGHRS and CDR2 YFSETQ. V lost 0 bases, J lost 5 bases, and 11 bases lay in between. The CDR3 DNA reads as TGCGCCAGCAGCTTGGTTGTGACCGGGGAGACCCAGTACTTC. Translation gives CASSLVVTGETQYF.

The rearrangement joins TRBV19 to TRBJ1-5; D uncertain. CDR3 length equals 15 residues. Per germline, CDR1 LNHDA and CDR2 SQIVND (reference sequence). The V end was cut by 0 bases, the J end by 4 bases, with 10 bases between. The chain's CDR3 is CASSIDGGLNQPQHF. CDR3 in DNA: TGTGCCAGTAGTATAGATGGAGGGTTGAATCAGCCCCAGCATTTT.